The clone carrying this T cell receptor (beta chain) has only a few counts. The antigen is not known. The CDR3 extends over 19 amino acids. Germline assignment: CDR1 LGHDT and CDR2 YNNKEL (reference sequence). Trimming removed 2 bases at V and 0 bases at J, with 19 bases between. The 5'RACE method, run with constant-segment primers, produced TCR alpha and TCR beta cDNA libraries (carrying sample barcodes and UMIs). MiXCR was run by TCRdb on the 5' RACE reads, yielding one entry per CDR3 protein. The sample contains 150,000 to 200,000 distinct CDR3 sequences, 11% of which appear only once. The sample comes from a study of T-cell memory formation after mild COVID-19. Broader study findings: Clones that got smaller from day 15 to 85 had even CD4/CD8, while clones growing later tipped toward CD4+. CD4+ contracting clones were found mainly in CM and EM, and CD8+ ones in EMRA. Cross-reactive memory seemingly joined, as some responding clones were found in pre-infection memory.

Sequencing was performed on PBMCs or a T cell subset sorted from them (not recorded which). The rearrangement uses TRBV3-1 and TRBJ2-2, with D perhaps matching TRBD2 (6 bases). The receptor was isolated from a man aged 18 to 30 who had mild COVID-19 (a few samples of this study predate the infection). Cell type and time point are not known. CDR3 residues: CASSQIRGRTTANTGELFF. The CDR3 DNA is TGTGCCAGCAGCCAAATCCGGGGGAGGACTACCGCGAACACCGGGGAGCTGTTTTTT. Looking up the rest from reference TRBV3-1 and TRBJ2-2 gives the full variable domain: DTAVSQTPKYLVTQMGNDKSIKCEQNLGHDTMYWYKQDSKKFLKIMFSYNNKELIINETVPNRFSPKSPDKAHLNLHINSLELGDSAVYFCASSQIRGRTTANTGELFFGEGSRLTVL.